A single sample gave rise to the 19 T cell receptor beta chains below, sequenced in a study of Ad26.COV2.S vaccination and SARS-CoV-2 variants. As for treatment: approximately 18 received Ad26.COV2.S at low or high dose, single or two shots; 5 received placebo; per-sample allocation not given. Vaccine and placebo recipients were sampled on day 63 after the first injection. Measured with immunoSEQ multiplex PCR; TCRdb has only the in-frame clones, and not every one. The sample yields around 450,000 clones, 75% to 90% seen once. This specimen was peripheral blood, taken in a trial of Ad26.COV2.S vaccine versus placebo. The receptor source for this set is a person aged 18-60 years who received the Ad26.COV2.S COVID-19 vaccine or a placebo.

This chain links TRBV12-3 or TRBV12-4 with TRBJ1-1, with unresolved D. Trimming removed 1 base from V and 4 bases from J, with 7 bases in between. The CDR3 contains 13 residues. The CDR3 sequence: CASSLERTTEAFF. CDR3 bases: TGTGCCAGCAGTTTAGAAAGGACCACTGAAGCTTTCTTT.

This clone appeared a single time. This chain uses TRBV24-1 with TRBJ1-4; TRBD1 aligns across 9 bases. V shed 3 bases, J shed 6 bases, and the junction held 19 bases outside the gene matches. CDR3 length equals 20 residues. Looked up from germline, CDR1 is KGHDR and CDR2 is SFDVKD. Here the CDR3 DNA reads TGTGCCACCAGTGATATATTCGGGGACAGGGCCGTCGGTCGGGATGAAAAACTGTTTTTT. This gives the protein CATSDIFGDRAVGRDEKLFF.

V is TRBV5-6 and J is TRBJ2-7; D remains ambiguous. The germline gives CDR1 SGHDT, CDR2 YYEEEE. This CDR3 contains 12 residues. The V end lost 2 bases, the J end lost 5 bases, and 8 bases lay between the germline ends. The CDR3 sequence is CASSLVTHEQYF. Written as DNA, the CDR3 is TGTGCCAGCAGCTTAGTAACCCACGAGCAGTACTTC.

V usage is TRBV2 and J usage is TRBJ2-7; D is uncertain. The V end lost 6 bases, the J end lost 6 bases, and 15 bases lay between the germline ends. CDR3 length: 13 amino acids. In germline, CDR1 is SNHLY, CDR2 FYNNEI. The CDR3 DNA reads TGTGCCAGCAGAGTTACGGCCCTATCCGAGCAGTACTTC. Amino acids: CASRVTALSEQYF.

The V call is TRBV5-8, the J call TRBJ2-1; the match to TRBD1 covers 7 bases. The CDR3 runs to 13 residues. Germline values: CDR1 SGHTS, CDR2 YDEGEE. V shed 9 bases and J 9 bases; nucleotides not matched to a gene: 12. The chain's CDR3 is CANSKGAAAEQFF. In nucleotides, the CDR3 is TGTGCCAACTCGAAGGGGGCTGCAGCTGAGCAGTTCTTC.

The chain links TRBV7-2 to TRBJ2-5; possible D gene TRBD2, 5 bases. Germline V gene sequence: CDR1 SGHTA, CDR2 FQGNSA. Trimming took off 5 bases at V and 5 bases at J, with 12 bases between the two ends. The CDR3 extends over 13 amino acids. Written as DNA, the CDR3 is TGTGCCAGCAGCGATGAGGGTGGCGAGACCCAGTACTTC. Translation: CASSDEGGETQYF.

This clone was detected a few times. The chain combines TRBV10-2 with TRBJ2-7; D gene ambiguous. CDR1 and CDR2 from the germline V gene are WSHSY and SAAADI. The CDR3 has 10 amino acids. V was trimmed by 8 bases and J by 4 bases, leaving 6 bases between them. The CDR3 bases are TGCGCCAGCTCCGATTACGAGCAGTACTTC. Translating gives CASSDYEQYF.

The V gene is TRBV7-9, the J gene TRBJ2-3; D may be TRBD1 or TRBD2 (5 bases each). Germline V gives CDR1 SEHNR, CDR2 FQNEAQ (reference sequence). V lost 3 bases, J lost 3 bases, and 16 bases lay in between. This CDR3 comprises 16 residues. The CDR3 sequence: CASSFVDGGWTDTQYF. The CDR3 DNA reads TGTGCCAGCAGCTTTGTCGATGGGGGTTGGACAGATACGCAGTATTTT.

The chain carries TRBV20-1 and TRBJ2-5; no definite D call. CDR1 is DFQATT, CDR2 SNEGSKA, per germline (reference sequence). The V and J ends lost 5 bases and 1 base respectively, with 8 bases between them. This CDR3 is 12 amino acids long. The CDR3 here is CSAGGLQETQYF. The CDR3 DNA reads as TGCAGTGCTGGTGGGCTCCAAGAGACCCAGTACTTC.

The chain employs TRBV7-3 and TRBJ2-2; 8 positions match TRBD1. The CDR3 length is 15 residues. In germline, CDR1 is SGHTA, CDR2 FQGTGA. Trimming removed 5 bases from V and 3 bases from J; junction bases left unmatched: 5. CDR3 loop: CASSHNRGDTGELFF. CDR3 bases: TGTGCCAGCAGCCACAACAGGGGGGACACCGGGGAGCTGTTTTTT.

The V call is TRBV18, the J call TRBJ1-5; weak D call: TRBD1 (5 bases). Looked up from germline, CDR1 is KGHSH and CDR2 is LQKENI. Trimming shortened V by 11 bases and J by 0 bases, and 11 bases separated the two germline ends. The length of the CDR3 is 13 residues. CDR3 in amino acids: CASGGDSNQPQHF. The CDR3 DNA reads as TGTGCCTCGGGGGGGGATAGCAATCAGCCCCAGCATTTT. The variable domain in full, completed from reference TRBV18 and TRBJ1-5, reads NAGVMQNPRHLVRRRGQEARLRCSPMKGHSHVYWYRQLPEEGLKFMVYLQKENIIDESGMPKERFSAEFPKEGPSILRIQQVVRGDSAAYFCASGGDSNQPQHFGDGTRLSIL.

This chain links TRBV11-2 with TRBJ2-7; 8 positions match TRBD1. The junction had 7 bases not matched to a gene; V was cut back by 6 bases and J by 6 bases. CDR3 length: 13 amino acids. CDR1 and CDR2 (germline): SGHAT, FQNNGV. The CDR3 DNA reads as TGTGCCAGCAGTGGGACAGGCTGGGCCGAGCAGTACGTC. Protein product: CASSGTGWAEQYV.

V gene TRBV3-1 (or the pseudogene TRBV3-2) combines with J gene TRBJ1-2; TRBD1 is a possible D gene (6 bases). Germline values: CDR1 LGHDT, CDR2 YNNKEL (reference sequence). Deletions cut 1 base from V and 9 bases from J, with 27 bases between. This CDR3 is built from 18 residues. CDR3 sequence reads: CASSQGRTARGYSSSYTF. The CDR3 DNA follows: TGTGCCAGCAGCCAAGGAAGGACAGCTCGTGGCTATTCATCGAGCTACACCTTC.

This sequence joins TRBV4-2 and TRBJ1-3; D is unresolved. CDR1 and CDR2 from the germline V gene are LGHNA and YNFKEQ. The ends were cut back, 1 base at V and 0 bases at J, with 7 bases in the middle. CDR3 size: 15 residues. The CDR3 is CASSQVGLSGNTIYF. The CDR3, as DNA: TGTGCCAGCAGCCAAGTAGGACTCTCTGGAAACACCATATATTTT.

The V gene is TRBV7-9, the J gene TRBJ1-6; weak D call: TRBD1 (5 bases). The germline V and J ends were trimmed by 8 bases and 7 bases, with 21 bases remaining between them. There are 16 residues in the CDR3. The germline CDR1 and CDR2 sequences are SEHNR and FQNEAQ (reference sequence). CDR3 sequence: CASRDGQGLGNSPLHF. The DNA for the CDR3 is TGTGCCAGCCGAGACGGGCAGGGCCTAGGAAATTCACCCCTCCACTTT.

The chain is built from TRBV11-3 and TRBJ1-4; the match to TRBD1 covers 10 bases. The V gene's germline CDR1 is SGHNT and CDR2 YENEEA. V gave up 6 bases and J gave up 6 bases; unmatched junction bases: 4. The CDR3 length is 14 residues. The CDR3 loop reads CASRPGTGDEKLFF. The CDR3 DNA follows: TGTGCCAGCAGGCCAGGGACAGGGGATGAAAAACTGTTTTTT. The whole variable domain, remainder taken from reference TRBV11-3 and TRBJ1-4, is EAGVVQSPRYKIIEKKQPVAFWCNPISGHNTLYWYLQNLGQGPELLIRYENEEAVDDSQLPKDRFSAERLKGVDSTLKIQPAELGDSAVYLCASRPGTGDEKLFFGSGTQLSVL.

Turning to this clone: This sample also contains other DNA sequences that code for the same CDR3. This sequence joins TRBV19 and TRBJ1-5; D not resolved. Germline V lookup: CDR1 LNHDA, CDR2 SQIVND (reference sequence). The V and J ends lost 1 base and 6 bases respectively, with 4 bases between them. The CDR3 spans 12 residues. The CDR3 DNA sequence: TGTGCCAGTAGTATAGGAGGTCAGCCCCAGCATTTT. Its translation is CASSIGGQPQHF.

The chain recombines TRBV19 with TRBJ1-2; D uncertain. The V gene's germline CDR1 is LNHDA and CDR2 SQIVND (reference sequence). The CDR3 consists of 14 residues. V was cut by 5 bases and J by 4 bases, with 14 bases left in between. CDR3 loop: CASSRADETYGYTF. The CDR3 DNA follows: TGTGCCAGTAGTCGGGCAGATGAAACCTATGGCTACACCTTC.

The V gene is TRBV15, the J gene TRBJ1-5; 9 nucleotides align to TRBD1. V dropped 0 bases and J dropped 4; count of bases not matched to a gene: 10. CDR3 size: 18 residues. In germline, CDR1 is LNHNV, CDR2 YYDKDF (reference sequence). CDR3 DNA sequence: TGTGCCACCAGCAGAGATGGGGGACAGGGTTCTCCGAATCAGCCCCAGCATTTT. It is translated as CATSRDGGQGSPNQPQHF.